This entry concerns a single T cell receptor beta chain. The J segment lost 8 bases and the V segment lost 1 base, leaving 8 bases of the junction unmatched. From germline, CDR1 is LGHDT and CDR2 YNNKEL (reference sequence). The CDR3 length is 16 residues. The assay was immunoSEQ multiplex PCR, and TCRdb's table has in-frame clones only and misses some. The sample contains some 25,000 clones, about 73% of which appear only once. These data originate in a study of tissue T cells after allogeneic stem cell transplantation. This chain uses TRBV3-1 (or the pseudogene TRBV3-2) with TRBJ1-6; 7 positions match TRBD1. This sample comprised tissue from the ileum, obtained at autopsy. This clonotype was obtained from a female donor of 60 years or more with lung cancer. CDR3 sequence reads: CASSQVTGQPDSPLHF. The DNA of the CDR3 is TGTGCCAGCAGCCAAGTTACGGGACAGCCCGATTCACCCCTCCACTTT.